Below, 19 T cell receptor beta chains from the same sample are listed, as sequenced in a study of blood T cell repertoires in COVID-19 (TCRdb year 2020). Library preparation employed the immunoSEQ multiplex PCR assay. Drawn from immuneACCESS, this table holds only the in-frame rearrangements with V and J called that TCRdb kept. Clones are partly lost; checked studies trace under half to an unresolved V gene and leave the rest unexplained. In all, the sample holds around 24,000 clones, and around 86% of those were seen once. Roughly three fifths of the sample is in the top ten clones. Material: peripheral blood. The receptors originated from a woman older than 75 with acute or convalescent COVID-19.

The CDR3 loop is CASSFGATEAFF. The DNA for the CDR3 is TGTGCCAGCAGCTTTGGGGCCACTGAAGCTTTCTTT. The J gene is TRBJ1-1, the V gene TRBV7-2; a weak D match, TRBD1 (5 bases). The CDR3 length is 12 residues. From germline, CDR1 is SGHTA and CDR2 FQGNSA. V lost 3 bases and J 4 bases, leaving 6 bases between the germline ends.

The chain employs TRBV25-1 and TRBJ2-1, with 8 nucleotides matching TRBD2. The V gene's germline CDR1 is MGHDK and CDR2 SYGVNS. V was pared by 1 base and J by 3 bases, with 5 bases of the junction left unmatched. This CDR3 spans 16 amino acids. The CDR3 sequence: CASSELSGGNYNEQFF. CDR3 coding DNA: TGTGCCAGCAGTGAATTGAGCGGGGGAAACTACAATGAGCAGTTCTTC.

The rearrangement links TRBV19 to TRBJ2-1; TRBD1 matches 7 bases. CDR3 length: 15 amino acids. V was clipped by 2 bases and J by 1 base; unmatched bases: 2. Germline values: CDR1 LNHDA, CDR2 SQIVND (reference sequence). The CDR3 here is CASSITQGSYNEQFF. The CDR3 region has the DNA TGTGCCAGTAGTATAACACAGGGGTCCTACAATGAGCAGTTCTTC.

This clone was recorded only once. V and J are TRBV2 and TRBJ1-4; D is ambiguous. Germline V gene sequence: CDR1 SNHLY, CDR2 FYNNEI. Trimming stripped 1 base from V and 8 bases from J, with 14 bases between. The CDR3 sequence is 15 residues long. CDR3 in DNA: TGTGCCAGCAGTGAAGAGAGGGAGGTAGGAGAAAAACTGTTTTTT. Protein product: CASSEEREVGEKLFF.

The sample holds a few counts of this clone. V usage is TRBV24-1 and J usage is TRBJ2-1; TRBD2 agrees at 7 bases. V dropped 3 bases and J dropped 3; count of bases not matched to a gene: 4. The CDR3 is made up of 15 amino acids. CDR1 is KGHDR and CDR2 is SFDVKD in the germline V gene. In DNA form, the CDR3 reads TGTGCCACCAGTGATCCTCTAGCGGACTACAATGAGCAGTTCTTC. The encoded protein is CATSDPLADYNEQFF.

The CDR3 sequence: CAIRTSGDTQYF. CDR3 nucleotides: TGTGCCATCCGGACTAGCGGAGATACGCAGTATTTT. The chain joins TRBV10-3 to TRBJ2-3; 10 bases align to TRBD2. With 8 bases clipped from V and 5 bases from J, the junction kept 1 base outside the gene matches. This CDR3 has 12 residues. The germline V gene has CDR1 ENHRY and CDR2 SYGVKD.

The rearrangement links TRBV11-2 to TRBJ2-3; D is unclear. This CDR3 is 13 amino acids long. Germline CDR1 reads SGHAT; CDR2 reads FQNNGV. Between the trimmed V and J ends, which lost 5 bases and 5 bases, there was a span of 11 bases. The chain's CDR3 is CASSLNGRDTQYF. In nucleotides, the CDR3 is TGTGCCAGCAGCCTCAATGGCCGAGATACGCAGTATTTT.

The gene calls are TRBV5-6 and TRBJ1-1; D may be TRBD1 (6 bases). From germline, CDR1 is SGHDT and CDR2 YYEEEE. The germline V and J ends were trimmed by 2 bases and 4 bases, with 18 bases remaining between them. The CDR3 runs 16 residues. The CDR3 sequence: CASSLFETTGTTEAFF. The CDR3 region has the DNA TGTGCCAGCAGCTTATTCGAGACCACAGGGACCACTGAAGCTTTCTTT.

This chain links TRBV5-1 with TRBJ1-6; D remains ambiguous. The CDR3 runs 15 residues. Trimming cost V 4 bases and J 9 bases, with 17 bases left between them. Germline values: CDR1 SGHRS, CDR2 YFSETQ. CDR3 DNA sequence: TGCGCCAGCAGCGGGGAGGCTGGCGCCATTTCACCCCTCCACTTT. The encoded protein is CASSGEAGAISPLHF.

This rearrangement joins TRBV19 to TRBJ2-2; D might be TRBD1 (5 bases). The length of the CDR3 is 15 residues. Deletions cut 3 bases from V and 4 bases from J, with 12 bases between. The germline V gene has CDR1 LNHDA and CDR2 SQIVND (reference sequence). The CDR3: CASSIARVGTGELFF. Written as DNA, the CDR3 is TGTGCCAGTAGTATTGCCAGGGTGGGCACCGGGGAGCTGTTTTTT.

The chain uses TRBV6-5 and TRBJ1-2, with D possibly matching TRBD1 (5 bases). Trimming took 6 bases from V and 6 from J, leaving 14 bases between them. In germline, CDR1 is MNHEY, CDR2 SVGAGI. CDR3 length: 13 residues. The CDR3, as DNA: TGTGCCAGCAGGGACAACAAGGCCCATGGCTACACCTTC. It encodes CASRDNKAHGYTF.

DNA for the CDR3: TGTGCCAGCAGCTTAGGACAGACTAACACTGAAGCTTTCTTT. It specifies CASSLGQTNTEAFF. This rearrangement joins TRBV7-9 to TRBJ1-1; the D gene is possibly TRBD1 (5 bases). The V gene's germline CDR1 is SEHNR and CDR2 FQNEAQ (reference sequence). CDR3 length: 14 residues. Trimming took 1 base from V and 2 from J, leaving 8 bases between them.

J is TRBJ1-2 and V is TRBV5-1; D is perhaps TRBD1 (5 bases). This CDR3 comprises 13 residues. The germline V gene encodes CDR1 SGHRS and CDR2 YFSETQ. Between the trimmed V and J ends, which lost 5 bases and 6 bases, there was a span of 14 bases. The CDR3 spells CASRFEGVDGYTF. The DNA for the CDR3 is TGCGCCAGCAGATTTGAAGGGGTGGATGGCTACACCTTC.

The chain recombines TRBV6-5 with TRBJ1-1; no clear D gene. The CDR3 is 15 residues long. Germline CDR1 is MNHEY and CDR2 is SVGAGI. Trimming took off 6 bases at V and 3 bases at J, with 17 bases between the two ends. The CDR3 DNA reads TGTGCCAGCAGGCAACAGTCTTCCCCGGACACTGAAGCTTTCTTT. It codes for CASRQQSSPDTEAFF.

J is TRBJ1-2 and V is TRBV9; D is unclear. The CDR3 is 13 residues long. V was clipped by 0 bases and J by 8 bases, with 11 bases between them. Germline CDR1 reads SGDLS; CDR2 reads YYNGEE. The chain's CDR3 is CASSVASGLGYTF. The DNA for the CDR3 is TGTGCCAGCAGCGTAGCCTCCGGGTTGGGCTACACCTTC.

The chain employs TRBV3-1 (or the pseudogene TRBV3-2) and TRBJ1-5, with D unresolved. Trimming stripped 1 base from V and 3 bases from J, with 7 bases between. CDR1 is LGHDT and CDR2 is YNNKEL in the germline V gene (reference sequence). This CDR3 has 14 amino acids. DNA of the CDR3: TGTGCCAGCAGCCAAGGGCTCAACAATCAGCCCCAGCATTTT. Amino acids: CASSQGLNNQPQHF.

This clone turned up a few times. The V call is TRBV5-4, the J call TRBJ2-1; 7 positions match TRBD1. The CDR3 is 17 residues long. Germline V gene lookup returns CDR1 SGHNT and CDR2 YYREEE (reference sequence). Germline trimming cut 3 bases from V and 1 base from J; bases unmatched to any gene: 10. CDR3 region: CASSSDDRVRSYNEQFF. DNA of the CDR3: TGTGCCAGCAGCTCGGATGACAGGGTCAGGTCCTACAATGAGCAGTTCTTC. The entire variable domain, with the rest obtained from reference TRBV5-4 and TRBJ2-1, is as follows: ETGVTQSPTHLIKTRGQQVTLRCSSQSGHNTVSWYQQALGQGPQFIFQYYREEENGRGNFPPRFSGLQFPNYSSELNVNALELDDSALYLCASSSDDRVRSYNEQFFGPGTRLTVL.

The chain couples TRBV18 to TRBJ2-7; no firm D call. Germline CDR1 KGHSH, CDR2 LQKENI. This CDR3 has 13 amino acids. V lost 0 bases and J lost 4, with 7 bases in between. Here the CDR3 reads CASSPPQAYEQYF. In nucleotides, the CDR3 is TGTGCCAGCTCACCACCGCAGGCATACGAGCAGTACTTC.

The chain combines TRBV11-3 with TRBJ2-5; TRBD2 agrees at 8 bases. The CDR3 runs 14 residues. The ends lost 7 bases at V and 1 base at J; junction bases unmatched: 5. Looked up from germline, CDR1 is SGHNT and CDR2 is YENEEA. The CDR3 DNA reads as TGTGCCAGCACCGCCGGGACTAGCCAAGAGACCCAGTACTTC. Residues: CASTAGTSQETQYF.